This T cell receptor beta chain comes out of a study of beta chain features in type 1 diabetes. Study-level results: Shorter TCRB CDR3s, moderately but significantly so, were found in Type 1 diabetes patients in all four CD4+ subsets. Although PCR might favor shorter templates, it would do so equally in patients and controls. Patients showed naive, central memory and Treg TCRB repertoires that appeared more similar than those of healthy donors.

There are a few counts of this clone. Its antigen is not known. CDR1 SGHDT and CDR2 YYEEEE come from the germline V gene. The CDR3 length is 16 residues. Trimming cost V 6 bases and J 2 bases, with 18 bases left between them. CD4+ cells of the naive, central memory, regulatory and stem cell-like memory types were sorted via CD45RO/CCR7/CD25/CD127/CD95/CD27. Sorted populations all exceeded 98% purity. The study reverse transcribed the entire isolated RNA, so it sequenced expressed TCRB transcripts. The table came from immunoSEQ multiplex PCR; TCRdb's copy has only in-frame clones and leaves some out. The table lists over 150,000 clones, roughly 8% of them singletons, with approximately 0.87% in the top ten.

The receptor was derived from a woman aged 40 to 50 with type 1 diabetes. The material sequenced was central memory CD4+ T cells from blood. The chain joins TRBV5-6 to TRBJ1-5; D is possibly TRBD1 (6 bases). This CDR3 is CASTTLGGRGNQPQHF. The DNA of the CDR3 is TGTGCCAGCACAACCCTGGGGGGGCGCGGCAATCAGCCCCAGCATTTT.